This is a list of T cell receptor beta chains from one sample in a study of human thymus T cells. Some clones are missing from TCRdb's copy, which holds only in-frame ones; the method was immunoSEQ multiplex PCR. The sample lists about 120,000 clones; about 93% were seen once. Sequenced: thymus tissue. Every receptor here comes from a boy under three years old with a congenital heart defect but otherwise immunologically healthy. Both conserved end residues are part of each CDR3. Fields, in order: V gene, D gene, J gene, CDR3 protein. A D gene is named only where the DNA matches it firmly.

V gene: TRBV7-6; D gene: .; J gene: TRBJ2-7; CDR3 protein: CASSSSANEQYF
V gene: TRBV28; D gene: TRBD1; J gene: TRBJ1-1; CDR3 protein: CASSLDRGDTEAFF
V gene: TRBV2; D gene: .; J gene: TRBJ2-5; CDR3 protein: CASKEGGATQYF
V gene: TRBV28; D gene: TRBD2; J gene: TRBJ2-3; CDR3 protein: CASSLRLSGGRGDTQYF
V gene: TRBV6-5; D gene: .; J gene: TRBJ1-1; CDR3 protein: CATWGRDTEAFF
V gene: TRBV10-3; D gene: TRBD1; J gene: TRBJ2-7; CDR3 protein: CAISVPISLDRGVHEQYF
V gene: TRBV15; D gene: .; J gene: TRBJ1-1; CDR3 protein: CATSPMNQGPGYTEAFF
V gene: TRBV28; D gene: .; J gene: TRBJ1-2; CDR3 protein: CASGAPEGGYTF
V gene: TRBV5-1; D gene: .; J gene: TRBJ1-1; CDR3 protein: CASSLQDSRREGTEAFF
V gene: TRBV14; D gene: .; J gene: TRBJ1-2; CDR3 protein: CASSLTGLYGYTF
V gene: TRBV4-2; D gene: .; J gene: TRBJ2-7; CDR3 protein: CASSQERTIIEQYF
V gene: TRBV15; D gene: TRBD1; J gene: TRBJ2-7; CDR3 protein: CATSRDRPQGVLGEQYF
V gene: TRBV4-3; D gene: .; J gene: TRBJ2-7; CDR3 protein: CASSQDILGPSYEQYF
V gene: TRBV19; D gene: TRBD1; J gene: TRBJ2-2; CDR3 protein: CASTLGQENTGELFF
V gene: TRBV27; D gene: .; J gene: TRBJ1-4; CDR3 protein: CASSFGAAPPTNEKLFF
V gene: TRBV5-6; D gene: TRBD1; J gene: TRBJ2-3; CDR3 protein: CASSPHGRTGGPDTQYF
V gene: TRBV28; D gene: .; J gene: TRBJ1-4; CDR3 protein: CASSLQSRGKLFF
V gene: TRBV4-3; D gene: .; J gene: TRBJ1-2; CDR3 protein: CASSQAGGGRYSQEGSNYGYTF
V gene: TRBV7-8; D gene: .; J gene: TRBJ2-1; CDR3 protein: CASSLVRDGYNEQFF
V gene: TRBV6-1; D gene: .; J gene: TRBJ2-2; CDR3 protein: CASSSGELFF
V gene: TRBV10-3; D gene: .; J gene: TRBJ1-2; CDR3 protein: CAIRHDYGYTF
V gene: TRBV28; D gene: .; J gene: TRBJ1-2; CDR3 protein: CASRIQSGLRYGYTF
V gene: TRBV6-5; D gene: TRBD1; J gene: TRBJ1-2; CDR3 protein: CASSRQGGIIYGYTF
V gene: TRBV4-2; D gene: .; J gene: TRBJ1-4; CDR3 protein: CASSRSRGTNEKLFF
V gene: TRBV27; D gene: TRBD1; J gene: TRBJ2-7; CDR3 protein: CASKSGTEIVEQYF
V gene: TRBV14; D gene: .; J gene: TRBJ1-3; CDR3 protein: CASSHRGGNTIYF
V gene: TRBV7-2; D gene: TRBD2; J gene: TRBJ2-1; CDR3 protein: CASSSKTSGGAEQFF
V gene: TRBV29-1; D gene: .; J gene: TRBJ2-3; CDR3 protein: CSVLRGDTQYF
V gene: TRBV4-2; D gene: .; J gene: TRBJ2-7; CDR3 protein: CASSQNSQSYEQYF
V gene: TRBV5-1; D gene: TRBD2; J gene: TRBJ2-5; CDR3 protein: CASSSFRGGSQETQYF
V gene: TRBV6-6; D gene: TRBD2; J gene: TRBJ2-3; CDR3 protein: CASSYTRGGGDTQYF
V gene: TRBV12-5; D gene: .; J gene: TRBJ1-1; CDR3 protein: CASGKGTPQATEAFF
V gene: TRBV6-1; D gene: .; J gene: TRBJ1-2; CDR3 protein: CASSEISGTGPATRYGYTF
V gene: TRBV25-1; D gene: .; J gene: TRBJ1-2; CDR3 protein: CASSELGRKGDDDGYTF
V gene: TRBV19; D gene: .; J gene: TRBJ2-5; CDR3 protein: CASSTTEYQETQYF
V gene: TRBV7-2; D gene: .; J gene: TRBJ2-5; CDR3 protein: CASSLEAASQPYQETQYF
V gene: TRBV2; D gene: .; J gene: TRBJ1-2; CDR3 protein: CASSGSGLNYGYTF
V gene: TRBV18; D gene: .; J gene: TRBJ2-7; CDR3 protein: CASSPPFSYEQYF
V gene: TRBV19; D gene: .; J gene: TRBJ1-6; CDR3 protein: CASSGGGSPRNSPLHF
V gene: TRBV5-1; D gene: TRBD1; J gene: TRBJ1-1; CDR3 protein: CASSLAGGAIGGNTEAFF
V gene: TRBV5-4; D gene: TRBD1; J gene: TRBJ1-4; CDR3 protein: CASSPGQFNEKLFF
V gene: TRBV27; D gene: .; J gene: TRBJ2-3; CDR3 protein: CASSPRRIPSTDTQYF